A single sample gave rise to the 8 T cell receptor beta chains below, sequenced in a study of T cells in Graves' hyperthyroidism and ophthalmopathy. The CDR3 regions of TCR beta were amplified from RNA transcripts. During a first-round RT-PCR of the TCR CDR3, the HTBI primer set was used. TCRdb called the multiplex PCR reads again in MiXCR, with one record for every CDR3 protein. The table shows around 420,000 distinct CDR3 sequences, with approximately 15% occurring only once. The sequenced sample consisted of blood. These receptors came from a woman aged 18 to 35 with Graves' hyperthyroidism.

The J gene is TRBJ1-2, the V gene TRBV19, with D possibly matching TRBD1 (5 bases). The CDR3 contains 16 residues. The germline gives CDR1 LNHDA, CDR2 SQIVND (reference sequence). V was shortened by 5 bases and J by 4 bases, with 20 bases between the two germline ends. CDR3 in amino acids: CASSVLLPQDSYGYTF. CDR3 nucleotides: TGTGCCAGTAGTGTCCTACTTCCACAGGACTCCTATGGCTACACCTTC.

The table lists this clonotype with many counts. V and J are TRBV5-6 and TRBJ1-1; possibly TRBD1 for D (5 bases). The V gene lost 0 bases and the J gene lost 10 bases, with 16 bases spanning the gap. The germline V gene encodes CDR1 SGHDT and CDR2 YYEEEE. The length of the CDR3 is 14 residues. The CDR3 sequence is CASSLALHRPGAFF. DNA for the CDR3: TGTGCCAGCAGCTTGGCCCTTCACAGGCCGGGAGCTTTCTTT.

V usage is TRBV7-2 and J usage is TRBJ2-7; 8 nucleotides line up with TRBD1. Per germline, CDR1 SGHTA and CDR2 FQGNSA. This CDR3 has 16 residues. J gave up 4 bases and V 0 bases, and 8 bases lay outside the gene matches. The CDR3 is CASSLAGQEAAYEQYF. CDR3 nucleotide sequence: TGTGCCAGCAGCTTAGCGGGACAGGAGGCCGCATACGAGCAGTACTTC.

This clonotype occurred a few times. The chain has TRBV3-1 and TRBJ1-4; D remains unclear. CDR3 length: 14 residues. V lost 0 bases to trimming and J lost 5 bases, with 7 bases between them. CDR1 and CDR2 from the germline V gene are LGHDT and YNNKEL (reference sequence). CDR3 loop: CASSQDYRNEKLFF. DNA for the CDR3: TGTGCCAGCAGCCAAGATTACCGAAATGAAAAACTGTTTTTT.

This clonotype occurred many times. The J gene is TRBJ2-5, the V gene TRBV7-6; D ambiguous. The V end was cut by 1 base, the J end by 5 bases, with 8 bases between. The CDR3 contains 13 residues. Germline CDR1 reads SGHVS; CDR2 reads FNYEAQ. CDR3 region: CASSLVSFETQYF. The DNA of the CDR3 is TGTGCCAGCAGCTTAGTCTCTTTCGAGACCCAGTACTTC.

This clonotype showed up just a few times. This chain uses TRBV12-5 with TRBJ2-7; D tentatively reads TRBD1 or TRBD2 (6 bases each). V shed 3 bases and J shed 6 bases, with 15 bases lying between them. This CDR3 spans 14 amino acids. The germline CDR1 and CDR2 sequences are LGHNT and FRNRAP. In DNA, the CDR3 is TGTGCTAGTGGTTTTTACGGGGGCGACGGCGAGCAGTACTTC. Translated: CASGFYGGDGEQYF.

This clonotype was detected only a few times. The V gene is TRBV10-3, the J gene TRBJ2-1; D gene unclear. Trimming shortened V by 5 bases and J by 0 bases, and 20 bases separated the two germline ends. This CDR3 contains 18 residues. The germline gives CDR1 ENHRY, CDR2 SYGVKD. The CDR3 DNA follows: TGTGCCATCAGTACCCCAGTAGTAGCCGAGAGCTCCTACAATGAGCAGTTCTTC. Protein product: CAISTPVVAESSYNEQFF.

Ten or more counts support this clonotype. The V gene is TRBV13, the J gene TRBJ2-1; the D gene is possibly TRBD2 (6 bases). Trimming removed 4 bases at V and 4 bases at J, with 14 bases between. This CDR3 contains 15 residues. Germline V gene lookup returns CDR1 PRHDT and CDR2 FYEKMQ (reference sequence). CDR3 nucleotides: TGTGCCAGCAGCTCCCCATTGGGGGGTTACAATGAGCAGTTCTTC. It specifies CASSSPLGGYNEQFF.